These 31 T cell receptor beta chains came from one sample sequenced in a study of OX40 agonist ivuxolimab in advanced cancers. The assay was immunoSEQ multiplex PCR, and TCRdb's table has in-frame clones only and misses some. In the table there are roughly 44,000 clones, approximately 86% of which are singletons. Sequencing was performed on CD4+ or CD8+ T cells sorted from blood, taken in a trial of the OX40 agonist ivuxolimab. These receptors were collected from an adult with an advanced solid tumor such as melanoma, head and neck, liver or kidney cancer.

In this sample, this clone turned up once. V usage is TRBV7-9 and J usage is TRBJ2-1; D remains ambiguous. Per the germline V gene, CDR1 is SEHNR and CDR2 is FQNEAQ (reference sequence). The CDR3 length is 15 residues. Trimming stripped 4 bases from V and 4 bases from J, with 14 bases between. In DNA, the CDR3 is TGTGCCAGCAGCTCGGACCGAGAATCATACAATGAGCAGTTCTTC. Amino acids: CASSSDRESYNEQFF.

This clone occurred once. V gene TRBV18 combines with J gene TRBJ2-7; the D is unclear. V was cut by 2 bases and J by 0 bases, with 5 bases left in between. In germline, CDR1 is KGHSH, CDR2 LQKENI. This CDR3 region has 13 residues. The CDR3 loop reads CASSPASSYEQYF. The CDR3 coding sequence is TGTGCCAGCTCACCAGCAAGCTCCTACGAGCAGTACTTC.

This chain connects TRBV11-2 to TRBJ2-7; weak D call: TRBD1 (5 bases). The germline gives CDR1 SGHAT, CDR2 FQNNGV. Trimming cost V 1 base and J 2 bases, with 15 bases left between them. This CDR3 has 16 amino acids. The CDR3 loop is CASSLVVSGWAYEQYF. In nucleotides, the CDR3 is TGTGCCAGCAGCTTAGTGGTTTCAGGGTGGGCCTACGAGCAGTACTTC.

The V and J genes are TRBV27 and TRBJ1-2; no clear D gene. V lost 6 bases and J 2 bases, leaving 10 bases between the germline ends. Germline V lookup: CDR1 MNHEY, CDR2 SMNVEV (reference sequence). The CDR3 is 13 amino acids. Here the CDR3 DNA reads TGTGCCAGCAGAACCAGAGAAAACTATGGCTACACCTTC. It codes for CASRTRENYGYTF.

Comment on this clone: The final CDR3 position lacks the conserved phenylalanine or tryptophan, pointing to a likely read error. The DNA is omitted, as the CDR3 cannot be located on it reliably, and the CDR3 follows TCRdb's listing. The chain recombines TRBV21-1 with TRBJ1-6; TRBD1 reflects the table's D call only, with no check against the DNA. TRBV21-1 represents a pseudogene. The CDR3 length is 14 residues, termini included. The CDR3 loop reads CASSKDRKKSPLHL.

The CDR3 DNA reads as TGTGCCAGTAGTCCCCGACAGGGGGTAAGCTCCTACGAGCAGTACTTC. This gives the protein CASSPRQGVSSYEQYF. The chain combines TRBV19 with TRBJ2-7, with 9 bases matching TRBD1. CDR3 length: 16 amino acids. Germline V lookup: CDR1 LNHDA, CDR2 SQIVND (reference sequence). V dropped 5 bases and J dropped 0; count of bases not matched to a gene: 8. The whole variable domain, filled in from reference TRBV19 and TRBJ2-7, reads DGGITQSPKYLFRKEGQNVTLSCEQNLNHDAMYWYRQDPGQGLRLIYYSQIVNDFQKGDIAEGYSVSREKKESFPLTVTSAQKNPTAFYLCASSPRQGVSSYEQYFGPGTRLTVT.

The V gene is TRBV15, the J gene TRBJ2-5; 7 nucleotides line up with TRBD1. Per the germline V gene, CDR1 is LNHNV and CDR2 is YYDKDF (reference sequence). V lost 0 bases to trimming and J lost 4 bases; unmatched junction nucleotides: 8. The CDR3 sequence is 16 residues long. The CDR3 loop is CATSRDGQGDLETQYF. The CDR3 DNA reads TGTGCCACCAGCAGAGACGGGCAGGGGGATTTAGAGACCCAGTACTTC. Full variable domain (missing parts from reference TRBV15 and TRBJ2-5): DAMVIQNPRYQVTQFGKPVTLSCSQTLNHNVMYWYQQKSSQAPKLLFHYYDKDFNNEADTPDNFQSRRPNTSFCFLDIRSPGLGDTAMYLCATSRDGQGDLETQYFGPGTRLLVL.

The chain uses TRBV6-6 and TRBJ1-5, with D possibly matching TRBD1 (5 bases). Trimming removed 6 bases at V and 16 bases at J, with 16 bases between. Germline CDR1 reads MNHNY; CDR2 reads SVGAGI (reference sequence). The CDR3 spans 11 residues. The CDR3 sequence is CASRLVRDLHF. The CDR3 DNA reads as TGTGCCAGCAGACTAGTCCGGGACCTACATTTT.

This clone was seen a handful of times. The rearrangement uses TRBV19 and TRBJ1-1; D not resolved. V lost 5 bases, J lost 11 bases, and 12 bases lay in between. Germline-derived CDR1 and CDR2 are LNHDA and SQIVND (reference sequence). The CDR3 is 11 amino acids. CDR3 loop: CASSPGLEAFF. Written as DNA, the CDR3 is TGTGCCAGTAGTCCCGGACTGGAGGCTTTCTTT. The whole variable domain, filled in from reference TRBV19 and TRBJ1-1, reads DGGITQSPKYLFRKEGQNVTLSCEQNLNHDAMYWYRQDPGQGLRLIYYSQIVNDFQKGDIAEGYSVSREKKESFPLTVTSAQKNPTAFYLCASSPGLEAFFGQGTRLTVV.

This rearrangement joins TRBV6-5 to TRBJ1-3; D unclear. Germline V gene sequence: CDR1 MNHEY, CDR2 SVGAGI. The CDR3 extends over 15 amino acids. V shed 6 bases and J shed 4 bases, with 16 bases lying between them. CDR3 sequence (DNA): TGTGCCAGCAGCCCCCTCGGGGTGGCAGGAAACACCATATATTTT. Protein product: CASSPLGVAGNTIYF.

The rearrangement links TRBV27 to TRBJ1-3; D may be TRBD1 (6 bases). CDR3 length: 13 residues. V gave up 3 bases and J gave up 11 bases, with 14 bases separating them. From germline, CDR1 is MNHEY and CDR2 SMNVEV (reference sequence). As DNA, the CDR3 is TGTGCCAGCAGTTTTGTTCAGGGGTCGTCCATATATTTT. Its translation: CASSFVQGSSIYF.

The genes are TRBV2 and TRBJ2-1; D is unresolved. Germline values: CDR1 SNHLY, CDR2 FYNNEI. The CDR3 runs to 11 residues. Between the trimmed V and J ends, which lost 5 bases and 9 bases, there was a span of 8 bases. The CDR3 spells CASSSGVEQFF. CDR3 bases: TGTGCCAGCAGTTCTGGGGTTGAGCAGTTCTTC. Full variable domain (remainder filled in from reference TRBV2 and TRBJ2-1): EPEVTQTPSHQVTQMGQEVILRCVPISNHLYFYWYRQILGQKVEFLVSFYNNEISEKSEIFDDQFSVERPDGSNFTLKIRSTKLEDSAMYFCASSSGVEQFFGPGTRLTVL.

This clone has just one count. The chain links TRBV4-3 to TRBJ2-7, with TRBD1 matching over 8 bases. The germline CDR1 and CDR2 sequences are LGHNA and YSLEER. V gave up 4 bases and J gave up 0 bases; unmatched junction bases: 5. The CDR3 is 15 amino acids. Written as DNA, the CDR3 is TGCGCCAGCAGCCCTTTTACAGGGGGCTCCTACGAGCAGTACTTC. Translating it yields CASSPFTGGSYEQYF.

The sample holds one count of this clone. V and J are TRBV10-2 and TRBJ2-3, with D possibly being TRBD2 (6 bases). V was cut by 6 bases and J by 0 bases, with 13 bases left in between. The CDR3 is 15 amino acids. Germline V gene sequence: CDR1 WSHSY, CDR2 SAAADI. The CDR3 nucleotides read TGCGCCAGCAGCCTAAGTGGGGGGAGCACAGATACGCAGTATTTT. Its translation: CASSLSGGSTDTQYF.

The chain couples TRBV2 to TRBJ2-7; D gene unclear. Germline CDR1 reads SNHLY; CDR2 reads FYNNEI. CDR3 length equals 12 residues. The ends were cut back, 6 bases at V and 6 bases at J, with 12 bases in the middle. CDR3 in amino acids: CASSEYRGEQYF. The CDR3 bases are TGTGCCAGCAGCGAGTACCGCGGCGAGCAGTACTTC.

In regard to this clone: This sample also contains other DNA sequences that code for the same CDR3. This chain joins TRBV7-9 and TRBJ2-7, with D perhaps TRBD2 (5 bases). V lost 5 bases, J lost 5 bases, and 7 bases lay in between. This CDR3 has 11 amino acids. Germline loops: CDR1 SEHNR, CDR2 FQNEAQ (reference sequence). The CDR3 spells CASSHGNEQYF. Here the CDR3 DNA reads TGTGCCAGCAGCCACGGGAACGAGCAGTACTTC.

This chain uses TRBV29-1 with TRBJ1-1, with D maybe TRBD1 (6 bases). From germline, CDR1 is SQVTM and CDR2 ANQGSEA. The length of the CDR3 is 12 residues. Trimming stripped 3 bases from V and 7 bases from J, with 12 bases between. CDR3 in amino acids: CSVEGGSGEAFF. The CDR3, as DNA: TGCAGCGTTGAGGGGGGCTCAGGTGAAGCTTTCTTT.

This clone was recorded only once. This chain connects TRBV4-1 to TRBJ1-3; 8 bases map to TRBD1. The V gene's germline CDR1 is MGHRA and CDR2 YSYEKL. The V gene end was trimmed by 4 bases and the J gene end by 2 bases; junction bases not matched to a gene: 1. CDR3 size: 14 residues. The CDR3 nucleotides read TGCGCCAGCAGCCTGGACAGGGCTGGAAACACCATATATTTT. It specifies CASSLDRAGNTIYF.

This clone has only one observation. The chain recombines TRBV9 with TRBJ2-7; no reliable D call. The length of the CDR3 is 11 residues. Germline values: CDR1 SGDLS, CDR2 YYNGEE. V lost 4 bases and J 4 bases, leaving 6 bases between the germline ends. The CDR3 protein is CASSQGYEQYF. CDR3 in DNA: TGTGCCAGCAGCCAAGGGTACGAGCAGTACTTC.

The V and J genes are TRBV14 and TRBJ1-2; D possibly corresponds to TRBD1 (6 bases). CDR3 length: 15 amino acids. Germline CDR1 is SGHDN and CDR2 is FVKESK. Trimming took 4 bases from V and 8 from J, leaving 20 bases between them. The CDR3 sequence: CASSPTGPIIRGYTF. The CDR3 nucleotides read TGTGCCAGCAGCCCGACAGGACCTATTATCCGGGGCTACACCTTC. Filled out from reference TRBV14 and TRBJ1-2, the complete variable domain reads EAGVTQFPSHSVIEKGQTVTLRCDPISGHDNLYWYRRVMGKEIKFLLHFVKESKQDESGMPNNRFLAERTGGTYSTLKVQPAELEDSGVYFCASSPTGPIIRGYTFGSGTRLTVV.

V is TRBV6-5 and J is TRBJ1-1; the D is unclear. V shed 11 bases and J shed 3 bases, with 19 bases lying between them. The CDR3 runs 14 residues. Germline lookup yields CDR1 MNHEY and CDR2 SVGAGI. CDR3 in amino acids: CAAHLWGLDTEAFF. CDR3 nucleotide sequence: TGTGCCGCTCACCTTTGGGGATTGGACACTGAAGCTTTCTTT.

The J gene is TRBJ2-1, the V gene TRBV9; D may be TRBD2 (7 bases). The CDR3 length is 15 residues. CDR1 and CDR2 from the germline V gene are SGDLS and YYNGEE. Trimming shortened V by 3 bases and J by 7 bases, and 17 bases separated the two germline ends. CDR3 in DNA: TGTGCCAGCAGCGCTAGTGGGGGGGCGGATAATGAGCAGTTCTTC. Protein: CASSASGGADNEQFF.

V is TRBV7-3 and J is TRBJ2-5; 8 bases are shared with TRBD1. The CDR3 runs to 14 residues. The V and J ends lost 4 bases and 4 bases, in that order; junction bases with no gene match: 5. Germline CDR1 and CDR2: SGHTA and FQGTGA. Here the CDR3 reads CASSSGTGRETQYF. Written as DNA, the CDR3 is TGTGCCAGCAGCTCCGGGACAGGAAGAGAGACCCAGTACTTC.

The chain has TRBV11-1 and TRBJ2-1; no clear D. Germline-derived CDR1 and CDR2 are SGHAT and FQDESV (reference sequence). The CDR3 consists of 17 residues. Between the trimmed V and J ends, which lost 1 base and 5 bases, there was a span of 18 bases. The CDR3 region is CASSLESPLGFDNEQFF. In nucleotides, the CDR3 is TGTGCCAGCAGCTTAGAGTCTCCCCTAGGGTTCGACAATGAGCAGTTCTTC.

The chain recombines TRBV7-2 with TRBJ1-2; 11 positions match TRBD1. This CDR3 is built from 16 residues. The germline gives CDR1 SGHTA, CDR2 FQGNSA. Trimming took 0 bases from V and 2 from J; bases not matched to a gene: 2. CDR3 nucleotides: TGTGCCAGCAGCTTAGCGCGGGACAGGGGGAACTATGGCTACACCTTC. The encoded protein is CASSLARDRGNYGYTF.

This chain links TRBV7-9 with TRBJ2-1; the D is unclear. This CDR3 is built from 13 residues. Trimming took off 5 bases at V and 7 bases at J, with 12 bases between the two ends. Germline CDR1 reads SEHNR; CDR2 reads FQNEAQ (reference sequence). The CDR3 protein is CASSLGPVNEQFF. Written as DNA, the CDR3 is TGTGCCAGCAGCCTAGGACCAGTAAATGAGCAGTTCTTC.

The V and J genes are TRBV5-1 and TRBJ1-1; 8 bases agree with TRBD1. The length of the CDR3 is 15 residues. Germline V gene data show CDR1 as SGHRS and CDR2 as YFSETQ. J was trimmed by 0 bases and V by 4 bases; bases with no gene match: 5. The CDR3 nucleotides read TGCGCCAGCAGCACCCGGACAGGGATGAACACTGAAGCTTTCTTT. Its translation: CASSTRTGMNTEAFF.

The gene calls are TRBV2 and TRBJ1-2; perhaps TRBD1 as D (6 bases). The CDR3 loop spans 15 amino acids. V lost 2 bases and J lost 2, with 12 bases in between. Per germline, CDR1 SNHLY and CDR2 FYNNEI. This chain's CDR3 is CASSENLGGNYGYTF. The CDR3 nucleotides read TGTGCCAGCAGTGAAAATTTAGGGGGGAACTATGGCTACACCTTC. Full variable domain (rest looked up from reference TRBV2 and TRBJ1-2): EPEVTQTPSHQVTQMGQEVILRCVPISNHLYFYWYRQILGQKVEFLVSFYNNEISEKSEIFDDQFSVERPDGSNFTLKIRSTKLEDSAMYFCASSENLGGNYGYTFGSGTRLTVV.

V is TRBV19 and J is TRBJ2-1, with D maybe TRBD1 (8 bases). Trimming stripped 9 bases from V and 8 bases from J, with 23 bases between. Germline lookup yields CDR1 LNHDA and CDR2 SQIVND (reference sequence). The CDR3 is 15 amino acids. CDR3 loop: CASFDRGGFRHEQFF. CDR3 DNA sequence: TGTGCCAGCTTCGACAGGGGAGGGTTTCGCCATGAGCAGTTCTTC.

The chain links TRBV5-1 to TRBJ1-1; D not certain. The CDR3 is 14 residues long. V was clipped by 0 bases and J by 4 bases, with 10 bases between them. Germline CDR1 SGHRS, CDR2 YFSETQ. CDR3 region: CASSLVSGSTEAFF. The CDR3 DNA is TGCGCCAGCAGCTTGGTTTCTGGGAGCACTGAAGCTTTCTTT.

This clone was recorded only once. The V gene is TRBV6-5, the J gene TRBJ2-7; D is perhaps TRBD2 (5 bases). V lost 7 bases to trimming and J lost 2 bases, with 15 bases between them. This CDR3 is 14 amino acids long. In germline, CDR1 is MNHEY, CDR2 SVGAGI. CDR3 nucleotide sequence: TGTGCCAGCACCCCGGGGTTGGCCCCCTACGAGCAGTACTTC. Its protein product is CASTPGLAPYEQYF.